This TCR beta chain was observed in a study of cytomegalovirus exposure and HLA in healthy donors. Both 60 Vbeta primers and 13 Jbeta primers went into the PCR. Profiled with immunoSEQ multiplex PCR; TCRdb holds only in-frame clones, not every one. The sample yields over 95,000 clones, more than 75% seen once. This CDR3 is 16 amino acids long. V was trimmed by 4 bases and J by 7 bases, leaving 20 bases between them. Per germline, CDR1 SGDLS and CDR2 YYNGEE. Sequences were obtained from PBMCs. The receptor's source is a woman in her thirties or forties in good health and CMV-seropositive. The chain carries TRBV9 and TRBJ2-2; D is perhaps TRBD2 (6 bases). The CDR3 bases are TGTGCCAGCAGCTTAGAGACCCAGGGTAGCGGCGGGGAGCTGTTTTTT. Protein: CASSLETQGSGGELFF.